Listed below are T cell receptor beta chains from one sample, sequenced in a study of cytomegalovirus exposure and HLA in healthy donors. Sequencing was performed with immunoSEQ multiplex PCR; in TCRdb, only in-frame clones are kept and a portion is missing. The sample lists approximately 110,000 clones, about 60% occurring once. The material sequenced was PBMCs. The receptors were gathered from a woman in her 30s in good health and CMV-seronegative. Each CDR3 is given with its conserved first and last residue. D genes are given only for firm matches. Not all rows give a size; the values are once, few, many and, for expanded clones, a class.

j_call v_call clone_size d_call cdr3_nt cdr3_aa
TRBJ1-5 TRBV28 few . TGTGCCAGCAGTGGAAGGGGACACTGGAACCCGAAGCCCCAGCATTTT CASSGRGHWNPKPQHF
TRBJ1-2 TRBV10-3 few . TGTGCCATCAGTGAATCGGACACGTATGGCTACACCTTC CAISESDTYGYTF
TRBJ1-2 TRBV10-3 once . TGTGCCATCAGTACGCTCCAATTAGGGGGTGACGGCTACACCTTC CAISTLQLGGDGYTF
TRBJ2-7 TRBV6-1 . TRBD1 TGTGCCAGCTCGGGGACAGGGGGTCGGTACGAGCAGTACTTC CASSGTGGRYEQYF
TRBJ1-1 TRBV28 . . TGTGCCAGCAGTTTAGGAGGGGAAACTGAAGCTTTCTTT CASSLGGETEAFF
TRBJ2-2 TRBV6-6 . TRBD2 TGTGCCAGCAGAGGCCTAGCGGGAACCGGGGAGCTGTTTTTT CASRGLAGTGELFF
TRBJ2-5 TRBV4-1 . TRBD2 TGCGCCAGCAGCCACTTTAGCGGGAGGGGGCCCGGGGAGACCCAGTACTTC CASSHFSGRGPGETQYF
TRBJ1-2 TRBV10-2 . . TGCGCCAGCAGTGAGGCGGAGAACGGCTACACCTTC CASSEAENGYTF
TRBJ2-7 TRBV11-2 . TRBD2 TGTGCCAGCAGCCCAGCGGGAACCGTGGGTTTCTACGAGCAGTACTTC CASSPAGTVGFYEQYF
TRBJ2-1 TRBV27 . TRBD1 TGTGCCAGCAGTGGACAGGGGAACCGCAATGAGCAGTTCTTC CASSGQGNRNEQFF
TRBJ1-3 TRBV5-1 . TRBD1 TGCGCCAGCAGCCCTGGACAGGCAAGCTCTGGAAACACCATATATTTT CASSPGQASSGNTIYF
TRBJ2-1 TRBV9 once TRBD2 TGTGCCAGCAGCCCCCGGGACTACTCCTACAATGAGCAGTTCTTC CASSPRDYSYNEQFF
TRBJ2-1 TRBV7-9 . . TGTGCCAGCAGCTTACCAATCGCGGATCGTCGGTCTGAGCAGTTCTTC CASSLPIADRRSEQFF
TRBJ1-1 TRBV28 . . TGTGCCAGTGAGGGCGACACTGAAGCTTTCTTT CASEGDTEAFF
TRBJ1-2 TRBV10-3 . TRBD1 TGTGCCATCAGTGGTAATCAGGACAGGGCCAATGGCTACACCTTC CAISGNQDRANGYTF
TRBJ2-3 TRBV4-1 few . TGCGCCAGCAGCCTGTCCCTGGATGTAGCGGGCACAGATACGCAGTATTTT CASSLSLDVAGTDTQYF
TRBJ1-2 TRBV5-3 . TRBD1 TGTGCCAGAAGCCACAGGGGAATCTATGGCTACACCTTC CARSHRGIYGYTF
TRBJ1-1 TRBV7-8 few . TGTGCCAGCAGCTTACAAGTCGGTGGCACTGAAGCTTTCTTT CASSLQVGGTEAFF
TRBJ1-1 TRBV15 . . TGTGCCACCAGCAGAGACCCTGAAACTTTGAACACTGAAGCTTTCTTT CATSRDPETLNTEAFF
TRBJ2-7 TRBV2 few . TGTGCCAGCAGTGTACAGAGCTACGAGCAGTACTTC CASSVQSYEQYF
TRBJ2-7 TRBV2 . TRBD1 TGTGCCAGCAGTCGGACAGGGGGGACCTACGAGCAGTACTTC CASSRTGGTYEQYF
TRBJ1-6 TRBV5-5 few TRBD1 TGTGCCAGCAGCTTGGTCCACGGGACAGCCAGGGGTTCACCCCTCCACTTT CASSLVHGTARGSPLHF
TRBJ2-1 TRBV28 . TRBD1 TGTGCCAGCAGGGCCGGGACAGGGGCCCACAATGAGCAGTTCTTC CASRAGTGAHNEQFF
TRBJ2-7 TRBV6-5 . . TGTGCCAGCAGTTCCCACTCCCGACAGGACTACGAGCAGTACTTC CASSSHSRQDYEQYF
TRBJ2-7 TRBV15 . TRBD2 TGTGCCACCAGCCCGGGACTAGCGGTATACGAGCAGTACTTC CATSPGLAVYEQYF
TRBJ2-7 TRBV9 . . TGTGCCAGCAGCGTAGGATCCCACAGTTCCTACGAGCAGTACTTC CASSVGSHSSYEQYF
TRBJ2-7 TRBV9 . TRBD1 TGTGCCAGCAACGGAGGACAGGGGACCTACGAGCAGTACTTC CASNGGQGTYEQYF
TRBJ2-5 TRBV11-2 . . TGTGCCAGCAGCGGCCAACAGGGTTTGGAGACCCAGTACTTC CASSGQQGLETQYF
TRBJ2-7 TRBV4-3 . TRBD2 TGCGCCAGCAGCCTCCTTACAGTGAGCGGGAGAGGAGGAGAGCAGTACTTC CASSLLTVSGRGGEQYF
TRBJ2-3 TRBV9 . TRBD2 TGTGCCAGCAGCCCTCAAGCGGGAGTCGGAGATACGCAGTATTTT CASSPQAGVGDTQYF
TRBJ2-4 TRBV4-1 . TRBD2 TGCGCCAGCAGCCAAGAAACTAGCGGGAGGTCAGCCAAAAACATTCAGTACTTC CASSQETSGRSAKNIQYF
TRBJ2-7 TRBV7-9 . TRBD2 TGTGCCAGCAGCCATGGGGTTTGGACTAGCGGGATGGGGTACGAGCAGTACTTC CASSHGVWTSGMGYEQYF